The subject of this entry is one T cell receptor beta chain. This clonotype occurred a few times. Its antigen is currently not known. No per-base quality is available; no much larger clone lies one base away. The instrument was an Illumina HiSeq 1500. TCRdb trimmed public reads at Q25 via fastp, called clones via MiXCR and kept in-frame beta chains. Entries are consolidated by CDR3 protein sequence, retaining the most common genes and DNA. Within this sample are 100,000 to 150,000 distinct CDR3 sequences, with 32% of them counted one time only. The top ten clones comprise around three fifths of the sample. Explained via the paper, the treatment or condition label denotes: in vitro stimulation with specific CMV peptide epitopes to enrich CMV-specific T cells. These data are taken from a study of T cell repertoires in cytomegalovirus infection (dated by TCRdb to the late 2010s). Looking at the study overall: The peptide stimulations were aimed at well-studied HLA-B-restricted epitopes as well as recently identified HLA-C-restricted CMV epitopes, whose presentation resists viral immunomodulation. Donor HLA type was relevant to the analysis, as public TCR beta signatures indicated carriage of CMV infection together with the matching HLA type.

Germline trimming: 5 bases from V, 7 bases from J; junction bases outside gene matches: 9. CDR1 and CDR2, per the germline V gene, are SGHVS and FNYEAQ. The CDR3 runs 15 residues from the cysteine to the phenylalanine. Only the CDR3 DNA stays, 45 bases, in frame from base 1. Broader findings and caveats from the paper: The ex vivo response was dominated by HLA-C-restricted CMV-specific TCR beta clonotypes, which also provided the single most frequent clonotype in two of eight donors. Carriers of CMV infection plus the relevant HLA type were discriminated by the cumulative frequency of public TCR beta family members in the study cohort and in an independent approximately 350-donor cohort.

The material sequenced was CD8+ T cells from cultured PBMCs, taken from culture after CMV antigen stimulation. The receptor's source is a human donor in good health (CMV status not recorded). Some clones in this sample may be carry-over from other donors' samples. The chain joins TRBV7-6 to TRBJ2-1; TRBD1 aligns with 9 central bases. The CDR3 here reads CASSPGTGIANEQFF. The DNA sequence reads TGTGCCAGCAGCCCAGGGACAGGGATCGCGAATGAGCAGTTCTTC.